The 12 T cell receptor beta chains given below trace back to one sample, sequenced in a study of blood T cell repertoires in COVID-19. TCRdb's table, derived via immunoSEQ multiplex PCR, lists solely in-frame clones and lacks some. Among hundreds of thousands of clones, roughly nine tenths were seen once, and the ten largest hold more than 5.5%. The specimen sequenced was peripheral blood. The receptor source for this set is a man in his 60s who had recovered from COVID-19.

The chain joins TRBV28 to TRBJ1-5, with a possible D match to TRBD1 (6 bases). The CDR3 runs 13 residues. The germline V gene has CDR1 MDHEN and CDR2 SYDVKM. Trimming shortened V by 5 bases and J by 6 bases, and 11 bases separated the two germline ends. CDR3 loop: CASSRGAGQPQHF. CDR3 DNA sequence: TGTGCCAGCAGTCGGGGGGCGGGTCAGCCCCAGCATTTT.

This clone appeared once. V gene TRBV4-1 combines with J gene TRBJ2-1; 14 nucleotides align to TRBD2. Per the germline V gene, CDR1 is MGHRA and CDR2 is YSYEKL. V lost 4 bases to trimming and J lost 4 bases; unmatched junction nucleotides: 6. The CDR3 has 17 residues. CDR3 in amino acids: CASSPGLAGVGYNEQFF. CDR3 sequence (DNA): TGCGCCAGCAGCCCGGGACTAGCGGGAGTAGGGTACAATGAGCAGTTCTTC.

This clone appeared once. The J gene is TRBJ2-3, the V gene TRBV2; 10 nucleotides agree with TRBD2. Germline assignment: CDR1 SNHLY and CDR2 FYNNEI. Losses at the gene ends were 4 bases for V and 2 bases for J; bases not matched to a gene: 9. This CDR3 comprises 17 residues. The CDR3 DNA reads TGTGCCAGCAGTGGGAGACTAGCGGGCCCGTTCACAGATACGCAGTATTTT. Translated, it gives CASSGRLAGPFTDTQYF.

The chain is built from TRBV5-1 and TRBJ2-7; 13 bases align to TRBD2. The ends lost 3 bases at V and 5 bases at J; junction bases unmatched: 2. Germline V gene data show CDR1 as SGHRS and CDR2 as YFSETQ. The CDR3 has 14 amino acids. CDR3 sequence (DNA): TGCGCCAGCAGCTCGGGACTAGCGGGGAACGAGCAGTACTTC. Translating it yields CASSSGLAGNEQYF.

Here the CDR3 DNA reads TGTGCCAGCAGCGGGGGAGGTACTCTAGCGGGGTCCAATGAGCAGTTCTTC. Translation: CASSGGGTLAGSNEQFF. This chain uses TRBV7-3 with TRBJ2-1; TRBD2 matches at 9 bases. The V gene's germline CDR1 is SGHTA and CDR2 FQGTGA. There are 17 residues in the CDR3. V was clipped by 5 bases and J by 6 bases; unmatched bases: 14.

DNA for the CDR3: TGTGCCTGGAGTAGGGGGCGCGGGAACTACAATGAGCAGTTCTTC. This gives the protein CAWSRGRGNYNEQFF. The chain combines TRBV30 with TRBJ2-1; D possibly corresponds to TRBD1 (7 bases). Germline CDR1 and CDR2: GTSNPN and SVGIG (reference sequence). CDR3 length equals 15 residues. V was cut by 2 bases and J by 3 bases, with 14 bases left in between.

V and J are TRBV24-1 and TRBJ2-2, with 10 bases aligning to TRBD1. Germline trimming cut 0 bases from V and 4 bases from J; bases unmatched to any gene: 4. The CDR3 runs to 17 residues. Germline loops: CDR1 KGHDR, CDR2 SFDVKD. The CDR3 loop reads CATSDLLRDRGTGELFF. The CDR3 nucleotides read TGTGCCACCAGTGATTTGCTTCGGGACAGGGGCACCGGGGAGCTGTTTTTT.

This chain uses TRBV11-3 with TRBJ2-5, with 9 positions matching TRBD1. The V gene's germline CDR1 is SGHNT and CDR2 YENEEA. The ends lost 1 base at V and 3 bases at J; junction bases unmatched: 0. The CDR3 runs 14 residues. The CDR3 loop reads CASSLGTGEETQYF. CDR3 bases: TGTGCCAGCAGCTTAGGGACAGGGGAAGAGACCCAGTACTTC.

The chain joins TRBV4-2 to TRBJ2-7, with a possible D match to TRBD2 (6 bases). The CDR3 is 16 residues long. CDR1 LGHNA and CDR2 YNFKEQ come from the germline V gene. V shed 0 bases and J shed 6 bases, with 18 bases lying between them. CDR3 protein: CASSQEPWTGEAEQYF. For the CDR3, the DNA is TGTGCCAGCAGCCAAGAGCCCTGGACGGGAGAGGCCGAGCAGTACTTC.

V usage is TRBV6-6 and J usage is TRBJ2-5; TRBD2 aligns across 10 bases. The CDR3 has 16 residues. The germline V gene has CDR1 MNHNY and CDR2 SVGAGI (reference sequence). V shed 5 bases, J shed 5 bases, and the junction held 11 bases outside the gene matches. CDR3 nucleotides: TGTGCCAGCAGTCCTGGGCTAGCGGGAGTTGGGGAGACCCAGTACTTC. Its protein is CASSPGLAGVGETQYF.

This clone was recorded once. DNA for the CDR3: TGTGCCAGCAGCCAAGGACAGGGCTATGGCTACACCTTC. Translating it yields CASSQGQGYGYTF. The V and J genes are TRBV3-1 (or the pseudogene TRBV3-2) and TRBJ1-2, with 7 positions matching TRBD1. Trimming at V came to 1 base and at J to 4 bases, leaving 0 bases not matched to a gene. Germline lookup yields CDR1 LGHDT and CDR2 YNNKEL (reference sequence). The CDR3 is 13 residues long.

This chain connects TRBV7-6 to TRBJ2-3, with D unclear. V lost 3 bases, J lost 4 bases, and 5 bases lay in between. The length of the CDR3 is 12 residues. Germline-derived CDR1 and CDR2 are SGHVS and FNYEAQ. DNA of the CDR3: TGTGCCAGCAGCTTTAGATCAGATACGCAGTATTTT. Amino acid sequence: CASSFRSDTQYF.